The 23 T cell receptor beta chains given below trace back to one sample, sequenced in a study of spatial heterogeneity in lung cancer. One entry per CDR3 protein, called by TCRdb with MiXCR from the 5' RACE reads. The repertoire holds about 120,000 distinct CDR3 sequences, with 12% as singletons. Time point given: blood at routine non-recurrence follow-up after resection. Tumor, nontumor lung or frozen PBMC supplied whole RNA, sequenced without sorting. The starting material was PBMCs, obtained at follow-up. The receptors stem from a male donor with early-stage non-small cell lung cancer.

This clonotype was counted between two and nine times. The chain has TRBV10-1 and TRBJ1-1; TRBD1 matches at 7 bases. There are 13 residues in the CDR3. The V and J ends lost 6 bases and 1 base, in that order; junction bases with no gene match: 2. Germline V gene data show CDR1 as WNHNN and CDR2 as SYGVQD (reference sequence). The CDR3 spells CASRDRPNTEAFF. The CDR3 nucleotides are TGCGCCAGCAGGGACAGGCCGAACACTGAAGCTTTCTTT.

This clonotype showed up just a few times. The chain recombines TRBV28 with TRBJ2-4; D not resolved. Germline V gives CDR1 MDHEN, CDR2 SYDVKM. The CDR3 runs to 17 residues. The V end was cut by 6 bases, the J end by 1 base, with 19 bases between. The CDR3 DNA is TGTGCCAGCAGCCAACCGTTCGGACGCCAGGCCAAAAACATTCAGTACTTC. Translation: CASSQPFGRQAKNIQYF.

The table lists this clonotype with a few counts. The chain is built from TRBV19 and TRBJ2-6, with D perhaps TRBD1 or TRBD2 (6 bases each). The CDR3 is made up of 19 amino acids. Germline CDR1 is LNHDA and CDR2 is SQIVND (reference sequence). V was cut by 8 bases and J by 1 base, with 24 bases left in between. CDR3: CASRGLPDSSLSGANVLTF. The CDR3 nucleotides are TGTGCCAGTCGGGGGCTCCCGGACAGCTCCCTATCTGGGGCCAACGTCCTGACTTTC.

There are many counts of this clonotype. The chain couples TRBV20-1 to TRBJ2-7, with no clear D. The length of the CDR3 is 11 residues. Looked up from germline, CDR1 is DFQATT and CDR2 is SNEGSKA (reference sequence). V lost 7 bases, J lost 0 bases, and 7 bases lay in between. CDR3 sequence: CSGLRSYEQYF. CDR3 nucleotides: TGCAGTGGACTCCGCTCCTACGAGCAGTACTTC.

This clonotype appeared a few times. This chain uses TRBV5-1 with TRBJ2-3; 11 bases are a match to TRBD2. V lost 0 bases and J lost 5; bases outside the gene matches: 2. Per the germline V gene, CDR1 is SGHRS and CDR2 is YFSETQ. The CDR3 length is 15 residues. The CDR3 DNA reads as TGCGCCAGCAGCTTGGCCGGGACTAGCGGAGATACGCAGTATTTT. Protein: CASSLAGTSGDTQYF.

At least ten counts were recorded for this clonotype. The J gene is TRBJ2-5, the V gene TRBV7-9; no definite D call. The germline V gene has CDR1 SEHNR and CDR2 FQNEAQ (reference sequence). CDR3 length: 16 amino acids. Trimming removed 0 bases at V and 2 bases at J, with 13 bases between. The CDR3 DNA sequence: TGTGCCAGCAGCTTAGCGCTCGGAGCTCGACAAGAGACCCAGTACTTC. It is translated as CASSLALGARQETQYF.

V usage is TRBV5-1 and J usage is TRBJ1-1, with D unresolved. Germline V CDR1 and CDR2: SGHRS, YFSETQ. The CDR3 is 14 residues long. V lost 4 bases to trimming and J lost 0 bases, with 10 bases between them. The CDR3 DNA reads TGCGCCAGCAGCGCCCCCGGACTGAACACTGAAGCTTTCTTT. Its translation is CASSAPGLNTEAFF.

The J gene is TRBJ1-6, the V gene TRBV2; D possibly corresponds to TRBD1 (6 bases). The CDR3 sequence is 17 residues long. Trimming pared 4 bases from V and 0 bases from J, leaving 13 bases between. CDR1 is SNHLY and CDR2 is FYNNEI in the germline V gene. CDR3 DNA: TGTGCCAGCAGTGCCGGGACATCGAGCTCCTATAATTCACCCCTCCACTTT. It translates to CASSAGTSSSYNSPLHF.

This clonotype occurred many times. The gene calls are TRBV29-1 and TRBJ2-2, with TRBD1 matching 8 bases. Per germline, CDR1 SQVTM and CDR2 ANQGSEA. The ends lost 6 bases at V and 4 bases at J; junction bases unmatched: 7. The CDR3 loop spans 14 amino acids. In DNA form, the CDR3 reads TGCAGCGTCTCCGGACAGGGTAGCACCGGGGAGCTGTTTTTT. This gives the protein CSVSGQGSTGELFF.

The J gene is TRBJ1-2, the V gene TRBV5-4; D perhaps matches TRBD1 (5 bases). V was cut by 4 bases and J by 7 bases, with 20 bases left in between. CDR1 and CDR2 (germline): SGHNT, YYREEE (reference sequence). The CDR3 runs to 15 residues. Written as DNA, the CDR3 is TGTGCCAGCAGCCCCTGGGTCGGGACTGCAGTTGGCTACACCTTC. Protein: CASSPWVGTAVGYTF.

This clonotype has just a few counts. The chain employs TRBV5-1 and TRBJ2-2, with unresolved D. Germline V lookup: CDR1 SGHRS, CDR2 YFSETQ. V lost 2 bases and J 5 bases, leaving 13 bases between the germline ends. The CDR3 consists of 15 residues. The CDR3 DNA sequence: TGCGCCAGCAGCTTAAGAGATATCGGGACCGGGGAGCTGTTTTTT. Protein sequence: CASSLRDIGTGELFF.

This clonotype showed up just a few times. The chain couples TRBV28 to TRBJ1-2; D unclear. Trimming pared 4 bases from V and 8 bases from J, leaving 11 bases between. The CDR3 runs to 12 residues. Germline-derived CDR1 and CDR2 are MDHEN and SYDVKM. The DNA of the CDR3 is TGTGCCAGCAGTTCTACATTCAGGGGCTACACCTTC. Translated: CASSSTFRGYTF.

The chain links TRBV12-3 or TRBV12-4 to TRBJ1-1; perhaps TRBD1 as D (5 bases). The CDR3 has 13 amino acids. Trimming cost V 7 bases and J 5 bases, with 14 bases left between them. This chain's CDR3 is CASILGRRTEAFF. DNA for the CDR3: TGTGCCAGCATCCTGGGACGTAGAACTGAAGCTTTCTTT.

This clonotype was recorded a few times. The chain uses TRBV7-2 and TRBJ2-7; TRBD2 might be the D (6 bases). Germline V lookup: CDR1 SGHTA, CDR2 FQGNSA. The V and J ends lost 2 bases and 5 bases respectively, with 7 bases between them. CDR3 size: 12 residues. The CDR3 bases are TGTGCCAGCAGCTTAAAGCGGGACGAGCAGTACTTC. Amino acids: CASSLKRDEQYF.

The chain is built from TRBV24-1 and TRBJ2-7; 8 bases line up with TRBD1. V was pared by 3 bases and J by 4 bases, with 10 bases of the junction left unmatched. Germline-derived CDR1 and CDR2 are KGHDR and SFDVKD. The CDR3 is made up of 16 amino acids. CDR3 loop: CATSDPRTGNRYEQYF. The CDR3 DNA sequence: TGTGCCACCAGTGATCCACGGACAGGGAATCGGTACGAGCAGTACTTC.

This clonotype has ten or more counts. The rearrangement uses TRBV11-2 and TRBJ1-4; D gene ambiguous. Trimming cost V 6 bases and J 0 bases, with 14 bases left between them. CDR3 length: 16 residues. Per the germline V gene, CDR1 is SGHAT and CDR2 is FQNNGV. Here the CDR3 DNA reads TGTGCCAGCAGGCCGGGCACCGGGGCAACTAATGAAAAACTGTTTTTT. Translated, it gives CASRPGTGATNEKLFF.

This clonotype was seen ten or more times. The genes are TRBV7-3 and TRBJ2-7; a possible D gene is TRBD2 (7 bases). This CDR3 contains 15 residues. Trimming took off 5 bases at V and 1 base at J, with 15 bases between the two ends. In germline, CDR1 is SGHTA, CDR2 FQGTGA. DNA for the CDR3: TGTGCCAGCAGCCGCGGCGGGGGACAATCCTACGAGCAGTACTTC. Its translation is CASSRGGGQSYEQYF.

This clonotype was picked up a small number of times. This chain links TRBV28 with TRBJ2-7; TRBD2 matches at 9 bases. The CDR3 has 15 amino acids. Unmatched junction bases numbered 6, after V lost 6 bases and J lost 0 bases. The V gene's germline CDR1 is MDHEN and CDR2 SYDVKM. The CDR3 nucleotides are TGTGCCAGCAGCCCCCCGGGACTAGCCTCCTACGAGCAGTACTTC. The encoded protein is CASSPPGLASYEQYF. Complete variable domain (other parts from reference TRBV28 and TRBJ2-7): DVKVTQSSRYLVKRTGEKVFLECVQDMDHENMFWYRQDPGLGLRLIYFSYDVKMKEKGDIPEGYSVSREKKERFSLILESASTNQTSMYLCASSPPGLASYEQYFGPGTRLTVT.

The V and J genes are TRBV12-3 or TRBV12-4 and TRBJ2-5; 12 positions agree with TRBD2. J lost 4 bases, V lost 6 bases, and 6 bases had no gene match. This CDR3 spans 15 amino acids. CDR3 in amino acids: CASRSSGGAGETQYF. DNA of the CDR3: TGTGCCAGCAGGTCTAGCGGGGGGGCTGGAGAGACCCAGTACTTC.

CDR3 amino acids: CSVSPNTEAFF. For the CDR3, the DNA is TGCAGTGTCTCGCCGAACACTGAAGCTTTCTTT. The chain carries TRBV20-1 and TRBJ1-1; D gene unclear. Trimming pared 7 bases from V and 1 base from J, leaving 7 bases between. The CDR3 is made up of 11 amino acids. The germline CDR1 and CDR2 sequences are DFQATT and SNEGSKA (reference sequence).

This clonotype was observed a few times. The chain links TRBV4-1 to TRBJ2-1; D is possibly TRBD2 (6 bases). Germline CDR1 MGHRA, CDR2 YSYEKL. The CDR3 has 15 residues. V lost 0 bases and J lost 6, with 12 bases in between. The CDR3 region has the DNA TGCGCCAGCAGCCAAGATGCGGGGCAGGGCAATGAGCAGTTCTTC. Its protein is CASSQDAGQGNEQFF.

This sequence joins TRBV20-1 and TRBJ2-5; D not certain. Between the trimmed V and J ends, which lost 6 bases and 1 base, there was a span of 18 bases. Germline lookup yields CDR1 DFQATT and CDR2 SNEGSKA (reference sequence). The CDR3 runs 15 residues. The CDR3 bases are TGCAGTGCCCCGACACTCGGCGGCTTCCAAGAGACCCAGTACTTC. Translated, it gives CSAPTLGGFQETQYF.

This clonotype has just a few counts. This chain links TRBV24-1 with TRBJ1-1; D perhaps matches TRBD1 (5 bases). Trimming removed 4 bases at V and 4 bases at J, with 15 bases between. In germline, CDR1 is KGHDR, CDR2 SFDVKD. There are 15 residues in the CDR3. CDR3: CATSDSRRGGTEAFF. DNA for the CDR3: TGTGCCACCAGTGACTCTAGGAGGGGCGGCACTGAAGCTTTCTTT.